These 9 T cell receptor beta chains share one sample of origin, sequenced in a study of blood T cell repertoires in COVID-19 (dated by TCRdb to the early 2020s). The library was prepared using the immunoSEQ multiplex PCR assay. As stored in TCRdb, this immuneACCESS dataset retains in-frame rearrangements with V and J assigned. A fraction of the clones does not appear; measured against another copy, unresolved V genes explain less than half of the discrepancy, and the remainder lacks a known reason. The sample table holds 270,000 or so clones, of which roughly 85% were seen once. The ten largest clones take up under 3.5% of the sample. Sequencing was performed on peripheral blood. The source is a woman aged 18-30 years with acute or convalescent COVID-19.

This clone came up a few times. CDR3 sequence (DNA): TGTGCCAGCAGTCCATTCGGGACACCTAATGAAAAACTGTTTTTT. It is translated as CASSPFGTPNEKLFF. The rearrangement uses TRBV27 and TRBJ1-4; weak D call: TRBD1 (6 bases). Germline assignment: CDR1 MNHEY and CDR2 SMNVEV (reference sequence). CDR3 length: 15 amino acids. Between the trimmed V and J ends, which lost 5 bases and 3 bases, there was a span of 13 bases.

V is TRBV4-3 and J is TRBJ2-7; 9 positions match TRBD2. The CDR3 is 15 amino acids. J gave up 1 base and V 4 bases, and 5 bases lay outside the gene matches. Germline V gene lookup returns CDR1 LGHNA and CDR2 YSLEER. In DNA, the CDR3 is TGCGCCAGCAGCCCGGTAGCGGGAGTGTCCTACGAGCAGTACTTC. Its protein is CASSPVAGVSYEQYF.

The chain recombines TRBV10-3 with TRBJ2-1; 7 bases agree with TRBD2. This CDR3 region has 17 residues. Germline V gene data show CDR1 as ENHRY and CDR2 as SYGVKD. V gave up 3 bases and J gave up 8 bases; unmatched junction bases: 16. In nucleotides, the CDR3 is TGTGCCATCAGTGATATGTTGAGCGGGATGTTGAACGATGAGCAGTTCTTC. Amino acids: CAISDMLSGMLNDEQFF.

This clone is deemed medium-sized. The rearrangement joins TRBV24-1 to TRBJ1-3; D is perhaps TRBD1 (5 bases). CDR3 length equals 13 residues. V was cut by 7 bases and J by 3 bases, with 9 bases left in between. Germline lookup yields CDR1 KGHDR and CDR2 SFDVKD. The CDR3 protein is CATSQGGGNTIYF. As DNA, the CDR3 is TGTGCCACCAGCCAGGGAGGTGGAAACACCATATATTTT.

The CDR3 protein is CASAAPRQEPYNEQFF. The CDR3 coding sequence is TGTGCCAGCGCTGCCCCAAGACAGGAACCCTACAATGAGCAGTTCTTC. The V and J genes are TRBV11-2 and TRBJ2-1, with D possibly TRBD1 on 6 matching bases. Trimming shortened V by 8 bases and J by 2 bases, and 19 bases separated the two germline ends. Germline CDR1 reads SGHAT; CDR2 reads FQNNGV. The CDR3 covers 16 residues.

This clone was seen more than once but under ten times. The rearrangement links TRBV5-1 to TRBJ1-6, with TRBD1 matching over 9 bases. In germline, CDR1 is SGHRS, CDR2 YFSETQ. The trim removed 3 bases at V and 7 bases at J, leaving 11 bases unmatched. The CDR3 has 17 residues. The CDR3, as DNA: TGCGCCAGCAGCTATCAACAGGGGGCTGTGGGGAATTCACCCCTCCACTTT. Its translation: CASSYQQGAVGNSPLHF.

This chain connects TRBV19 to TRBJ1-5; 11 bases map to TRBD1. The CDR3 loop spans 17 amino acids. J was trimmed by 4 bases and V by 11 bases; bases with no gene match: 16. CDR1 and CDR2 from the germline V gene are LNHDA and SQIVND (reference sequence). This CDR3 reads CAAKNPGTGGTNQPQHF. The CDR3 nucleotides read TGTGCCGCTAAAAACCCCGGGACAGGGGGTACGAATCAGCCCCAGCATTTT.

The chain recombines TRBV27 with TRBJ2-2, with a possible D match to TRBD1 (6 bases). This CDR3 has 15 amino acids. Germline V gene data show CDR1 as MNHEY and CDR2 as SMNVEV (reference sequence). V shed 6 bases and J shed 4 bases, with 15 bases lying between them. DNA for the CDR3: TGTGCCAGCAGCCCCTACAGGGCGGTCACCGGGGAGCTGTTTTTT. Protein sequence: CASSPYRAVTGELFF.

The V call is TRBV7-9, the J call TRBJ1-1, with D hard to call. This CDR3 has 15 amino acids. Germline lookup yields CDR1 SEHNR and CDR2 FQNEAQ (reference sequence). V was cut by 5 bases and J by 1 base, with 14 bases left in between. CDR3 protein: CASSPNGGKNTEAFF. DNA for the CDR3: TGTGCCAGCAGCCCCAACGGAGGAAAGAACACTGAAGCTTTCTTT. The full variable domain, completed using reference TRBV7-9 and TRBJ1-1, is DTGVSQNPRHKITKRGQNVTFRCDPISEHNRLYWYRQTLGQGPEFLTYFQNEAQLEKSRLLSDRFSAERPKGSFSTLEIQRTEQGDSAMYLCASSPNGGKNTEAFFGQGTRLTVV.